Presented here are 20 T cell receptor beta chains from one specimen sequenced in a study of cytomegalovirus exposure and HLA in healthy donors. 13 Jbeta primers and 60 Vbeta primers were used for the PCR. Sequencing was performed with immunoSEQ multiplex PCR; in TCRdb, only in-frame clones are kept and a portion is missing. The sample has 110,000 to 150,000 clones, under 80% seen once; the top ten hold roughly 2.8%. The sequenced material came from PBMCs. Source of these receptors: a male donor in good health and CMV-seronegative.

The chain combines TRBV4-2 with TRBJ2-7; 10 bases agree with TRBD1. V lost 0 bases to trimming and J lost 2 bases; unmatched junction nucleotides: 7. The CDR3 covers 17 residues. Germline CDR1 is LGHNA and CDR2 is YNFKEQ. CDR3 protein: CASSQDGFGTGAYEQYF. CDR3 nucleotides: TGTGCCAGCAGCCAAGATGGGTTTGGGACAGGGGCCTACGAGCAGTACTTC.

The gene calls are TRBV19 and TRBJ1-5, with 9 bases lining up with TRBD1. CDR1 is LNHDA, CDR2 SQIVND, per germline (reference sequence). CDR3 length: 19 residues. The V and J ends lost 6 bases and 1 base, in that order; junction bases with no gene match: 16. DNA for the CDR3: TGTGCCAGTAGGAGTCCGCCGGGACAGGGTTTTGGCAGCAATCAGCCCCAGCATTTT. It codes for CASRSPPGQGFGSNQPQHF.

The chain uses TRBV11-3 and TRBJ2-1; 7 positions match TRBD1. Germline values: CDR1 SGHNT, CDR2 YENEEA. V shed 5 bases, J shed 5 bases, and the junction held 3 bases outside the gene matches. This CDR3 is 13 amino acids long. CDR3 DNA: TGTGCCAGCAGCCCGGGGACAGACAATGAGCAGTTCTTC. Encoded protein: CASSPGTDNEQFF.

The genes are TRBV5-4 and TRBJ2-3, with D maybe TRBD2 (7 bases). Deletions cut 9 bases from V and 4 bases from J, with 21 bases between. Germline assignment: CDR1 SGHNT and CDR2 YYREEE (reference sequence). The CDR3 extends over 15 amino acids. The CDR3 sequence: CATSGDRGASDTQYF. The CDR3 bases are TGTGCCACCTCCGGGGATCGGGGGGCATCAGATACGCAGTATTTT.

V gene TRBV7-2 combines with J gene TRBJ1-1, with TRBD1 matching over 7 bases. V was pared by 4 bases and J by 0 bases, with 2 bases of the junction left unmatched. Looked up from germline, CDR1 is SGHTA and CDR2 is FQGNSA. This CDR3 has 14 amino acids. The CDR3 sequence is CASSWGQLNTEAFF. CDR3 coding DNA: TGTGCCAGCAGCTGGGGACAGCTGAACACTGAAGCTTTCTTT.

This chain's CDR3 is CASSVGPGTGYEQYF. The CDR3 DNA sequence: TGTGCCAGCAGCGTAGGCCCCGGGACAGGCTACGAGCAGTACTTC. This chain links TRBV9 with TRBJ2-7; TRBD1 matches 8 bases. The V segment lost 0 bases and the J segment 3 bases; nucleotides outside the gene matches: 5. The CDR3 spans 15 residues. CDR1 is SGDLS, CDR2 YYNGEE, per germline.

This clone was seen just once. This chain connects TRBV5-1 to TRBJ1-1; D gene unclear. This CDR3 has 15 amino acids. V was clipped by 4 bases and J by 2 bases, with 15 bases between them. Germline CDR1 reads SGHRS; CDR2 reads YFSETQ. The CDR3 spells CASSTLRGSNTEAFF. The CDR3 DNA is TGCGCCAGCAGCACCTTACGGGGATCTAACACTGAAGCTTTCTTT.

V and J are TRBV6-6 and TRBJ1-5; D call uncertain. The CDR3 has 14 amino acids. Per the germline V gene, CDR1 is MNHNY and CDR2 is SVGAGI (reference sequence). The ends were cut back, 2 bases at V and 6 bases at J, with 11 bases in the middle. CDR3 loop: CASSYGPPGQPQHF. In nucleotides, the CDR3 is TGTGCCAGCAGTTACGGTCCACCGGGTCAGCCCCAGCATTTT.

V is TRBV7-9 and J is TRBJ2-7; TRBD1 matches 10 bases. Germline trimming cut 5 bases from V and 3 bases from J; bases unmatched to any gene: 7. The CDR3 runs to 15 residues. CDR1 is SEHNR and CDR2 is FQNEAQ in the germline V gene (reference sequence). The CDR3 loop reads CASSRGTGELYEQYF. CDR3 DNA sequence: TGTGCCAGCAGCCGTGGGACAGGGGAACTCTACGAGCAGTACTTC.

The CDR3 coding sequence is TGCGCCAGCAGCAGCACAGGGGGGGACTATGGCTACACCTTC. This translates into CASSSTGGDYGYTF. The rearrangement links TRBV4-3 to TRBJ1-2, with 8 bases aligning to TRBD1. Per germline, CDR1 LGHNA and CDR2 YSLEER. The CDR3 runs to 14 residues. V gave up 5 bases and J gave up 3 bases; unmatched junction bases: 5.

CDR3 protein: CASRTTGDSYEQYF. In DNA, the CDR3 is TGTGCCAGCAGAACGACAGGGGACTCCTACGAGCAGTACTTC. The chain couples TRBV5-6 to TRBJ2-7; TRBD1 matches 8 bases. Looked up from germline, CDR1 is SGHDT and CDR2 is YYEEEE. J lost 0 bases, V lost 5 bases, and 4 bases had no gene match. CDR3 length equals 14 residues.

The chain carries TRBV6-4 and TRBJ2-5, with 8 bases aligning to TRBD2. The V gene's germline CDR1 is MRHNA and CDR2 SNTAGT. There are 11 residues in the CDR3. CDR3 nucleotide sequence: TGTGCGGGGACTAGACAAGAGACCCAGTACTTC. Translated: CAGTRQETQYF.

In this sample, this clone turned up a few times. The CDR3 region has the DNA TGCGCCAGCAGCCAAGAAGAGGGACAGGGTACGCAGTATTTT. Encoded protein: CASSQEEGQGTQYF. The gene calls are TRBV4-3 and TRBJ2-3, with 9 bases that match TRBD1. Trimming took 0 bases from V and 8 from J; bases not matched to a gene: 3. This CDR3 has 14 residues. Germline V gene lookup returns CDR1 LGHNA and CDR2 YSLEER.

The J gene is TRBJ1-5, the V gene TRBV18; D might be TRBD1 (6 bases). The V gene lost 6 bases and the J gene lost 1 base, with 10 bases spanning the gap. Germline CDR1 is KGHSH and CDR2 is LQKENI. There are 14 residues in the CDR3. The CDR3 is CASSHGQSNQPQHF. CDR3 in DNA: TGTGCCAGCTCCCATGGACAGAGCAATCAGCCCCAGCATTTT.

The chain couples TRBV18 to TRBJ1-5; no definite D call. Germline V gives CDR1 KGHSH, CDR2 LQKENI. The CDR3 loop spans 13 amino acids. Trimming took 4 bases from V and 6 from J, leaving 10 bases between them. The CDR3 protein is CASSQQRGQPQHF. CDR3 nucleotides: TGTGCCAGCTCACAACAACGCGGTCAGCCCCAGCATTTT.

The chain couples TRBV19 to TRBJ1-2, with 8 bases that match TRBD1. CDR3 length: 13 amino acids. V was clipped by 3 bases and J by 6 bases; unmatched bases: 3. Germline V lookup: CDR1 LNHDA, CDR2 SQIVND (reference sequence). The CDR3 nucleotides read TGTGCCAGTAGTATCTCGACAGGGGATGGCTACACCTTC. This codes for CASSISTGDGYTF.

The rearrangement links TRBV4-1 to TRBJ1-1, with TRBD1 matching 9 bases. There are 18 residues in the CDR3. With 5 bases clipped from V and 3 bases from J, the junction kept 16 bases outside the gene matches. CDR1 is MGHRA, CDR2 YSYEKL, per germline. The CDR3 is CASSITSGTGILDTEAFF. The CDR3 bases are TGCGCCAGCAGCATAACTTCCGGGACAGGGATTTTGGACACTGAAGCTTTCTTT.

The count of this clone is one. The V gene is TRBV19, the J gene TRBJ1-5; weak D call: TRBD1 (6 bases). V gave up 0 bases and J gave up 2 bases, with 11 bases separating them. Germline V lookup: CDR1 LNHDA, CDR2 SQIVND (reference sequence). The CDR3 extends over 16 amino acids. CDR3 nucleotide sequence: TGTGCCAGTAGTATAGATCGAGGGGGTGGCAATCAGCCCCAGCATTTT. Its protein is CASSIDRGGGNQPQHF.

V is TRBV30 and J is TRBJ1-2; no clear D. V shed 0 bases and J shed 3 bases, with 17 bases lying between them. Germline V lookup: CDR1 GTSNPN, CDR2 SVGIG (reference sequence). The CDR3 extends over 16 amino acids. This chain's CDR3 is CAWSVGRRDGYYGYTF. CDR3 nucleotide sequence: TGTGCCTGGAGTGTAGGCAGGAGGGATGGATACTATGGCTACACCTTC.

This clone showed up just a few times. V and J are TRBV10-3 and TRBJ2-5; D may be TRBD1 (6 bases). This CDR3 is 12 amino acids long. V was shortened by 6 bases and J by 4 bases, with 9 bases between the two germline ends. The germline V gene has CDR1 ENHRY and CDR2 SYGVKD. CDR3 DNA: TGTGCCATCAGGGGGGCCACAGAGACCCAGTACTTC. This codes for CAIRGATETQYF.